Below, 26 T cell receptor beta chains from the same sample are listed, as sequenced in a study of CD8+CD57+ T cells in acquired aplastic anemia. Genomic DNA was employed as the template in profiling TCR beta VDJ and CDR3. TCRdb reprocessed the reads via MiXCR and lists one record per CDR3 protein. Among roughly 63,000 distinct CDR3 sequences listed, roughly half were seen once. The source material was sorted CD4+, CD8+, or CD8+CD57+ T cells (not recorded which) from PBMCs. These receptors were collected from a human donor in good health, serving as a control.

The sample holds many counts of this clonotype. This chain uses TRBV3-1 with TRBJ2-5; the match to TRBD2 covers 12 bases. CDR1 is LGHDT and CDR2 is YNNKEL in the germline V gene (reference sequence). This CDR3 is built from 16 residues. Trimming removed 2 bases from V and 2 bases from J; junction bases left unmatched: 3. CDR3 DNA sequence: TGTGCCAGCAGCCAACGGACTAGCGGGGTGCAAGAGACCCAGTACTTC. Its protein is CASSQRTSGVQETQYF.

The table lists this clonotype with many counts. The chain has TRBV14 and TRBJ1-1; D unclear. Trimming cost V 1 base and J 2 bases, with 11 bases left between them. Germline lookup yields CDR1 SGHDN and CDR2 FVKESK. The CDR3 spans 15 residues. The CDR3: CASSQAPIGNTEAFF. The CDR3 DNA is TGTGCCAGCAGCCAAGCTCCCATTGGAAACACTGAAGCTTTCTTT.

V gene TRBV4-3 combines with J gene TRBJ2-1; 9 nucleotides match TRBD1. The CDR3 loop spans 15 amino acids. Germline V CDR1 and CDR2: LGHNA, YSLEER. V gave up 6 bases and J gave up 7 bases; unmatched junction bases: 10. The CDR3: CASSPGTGTWNEQFF. CDR3 nucleotide sequence: TGCGCCAGCAGTCCCGGGACAGGGACATGGAATGAGCAGTTCTTC.

This sequence joins TRBV24-1 and TRBJ2-3; 9 bases align to TRBD2. Germline trimming cut 0 bases from V and 4 bases from J; bases unmatched to any gene: 1. The CDR3 totals 15 residues. Germline values: CDR1 KGHDR, CDR2 SFDVKD. The CDR3 DNA reads TGTGCCACCAGTGATTTGGCGGGGGGGTCAGATACGCAGTATTTT. Protein: CATSDLAGGSDTQYF.

V and J are TRBV19 and TRBJ2-7; D may be TRBD2 (6 bases). Germline V CDR1 and CDR2: LNHDA, SQIVND (reference sequence). The CDR3 extends over 14 amino acids. V lost 1 base, J lost 5 bases, and 12 bases lay in between. CDR3: CASSIGGLTNEQYF. CDR3 nucleotides: TGTGCCAGTAGTATAGGGGGACTCACCAACGAGCAGTACTTC. Using reference TRBV19 and TRBJ2-7 for the parts outside the CDR3, the full variable domain is DGGITQSPKYLFRKEGQNVTLSCEQNLNHDAMYWYRQDPGQGLRLIYYSQIVNDFQKGDIAEGYSVSREKKESFPLTVTSAQKNPTAFYLCASSIGGLTNEQYFGPGTRLTVT.

Only a few counts were recorded for this clonotype. The chain employs TRBV5-6 and TRBJ2-1; 15 positions match TRBD2. The V and J ends lost 4 bases and 9 bases, in that order; junction bases with no gene match: 5. The germline V gene encodes CDR1 SGHDT and CDR2 YYEEEE. The CDR3 runs 15 residues. The CDR3 DNA reads as TGTGCCAGCAGCCTGGGACTAGCGGGAGGTAGTGAGCAGTTCTTC. This codes for CASSLGLAGGSEQFF.

This clonotype was observed many times. The chain uses TRBV9 and TRBJ2-2; 7 bases match TRBD1. CDR3 length: 13 amino acids. V gave up 3 bases and J gave up 4 bases; unmatched junction bases: 0. The germline V gene encodes CDR1 SGDLS and CDR2 YYNGEE. The CDR3, as DNA: TGTGCCAGCAGCGGACAGGGCACCGGGGAGCTGTTTTTT. This translates into CASSGQGTGELFF.

In its sample, this clonotype was seen many times. The chain combines TRBV5-1 with TRBJ2-5, with a weak D call TRBD2 (5 bases). The V end was cut by 2 bases, the J end by 5 bases, with 25 bases between. Germline CDR1 is SGHRS and CDR2 is YFSETQ. This CDR3 has 18 amino acids. CDR3 in amino acids: CASSFQFGTERVGETQYF. DNA of the CDR3: TGCGCCAGCAGCTTCCAATTTGGCACGGAGAGGGTCGGCGAGACCCAGTACTTC.

This clonotype was observed many times. This chain connects TRBV20-1 to TRBJ2-1; 7 bases are a match to TRBD2. This CDR3 has 15 amino acids. With 8 bases clipped from V and 3 bases from J, the junction kept 13 bases outside the gene matches. The V gene's germline CDR1 is DFQATT and CDR2 SNEGSKA (reference sequence). The DNA of the CDR3 is TGCAGTCAAATACTACGGGGGGAAGACTACAATGAGCAGTTCTTC. Translated: CSQILRGEDYNEQFF.

The gene calls are TRBV15 and TRBJ2-5, with 11 bases matching TRBD1. Per the germline V gene, CDR1 is LNHNV and CDR2 is YYDKDF (reference sequence). V shed 3 bases, J shed 7 bases, and the junction held 13 bases outside the gene matches. This CDR3 comprises 17 residues. Here the CDR3 reads CATSSTTGQGALGTQYF. The CDR3 nucleotides are TGTGCCACCAGCAGCACAACTGGACAGGGGGCTTTAGGGACCCAGTACTTC.

J is TRBJ2-5 and V is TRBV20-1; 8 bases are a match to TRBD2. Germline CDR1 and CDR2: DFQATT and SNEGSKA (reference sequence). The length of the CDR3 is 12 residues. V shed 7 bases, J shed 4 bases, and the junction held 5 bases outside the gene matches. The chain's CDR3 is CSGRGGTETQYF. The CDR3 coding sequence is TGCAGTGGACGGGGGGGTACAGAGACCCAGTACTTC.

The sample holds many counts of this clonotype. The chain joins TRBV7-9 to TRBJ1-3; D gene uncertain. Germline V CDR1 and CDR2: SEHNR, FQNEAQ (reference sequence). Trimming left V 2 bases short and J 2 bases short, with 19 bases between. This CDR3 region has 18 residues. DNA of the CDR3: TGTGCCAGCAGCTTATCTTTCGCAGGTCGCAGCACTGGAAACACCATATATTTT. It codes for CASSLSFAGRSTGNTIYF.

The sample holds many counts of this clonotype. The CDR3 here is CASSFSQGLDTF. As DNA, the CDR3 is TGTGCCAGCAGCTTCTCACAGGGGTTAGACACCTTC. The chain links TRBV7-9 to TRBJ1-2, with TRBD1 matching 7 bases. V lost 3 bases and J lost 12; bases outside the gene matches: 7. Germline CDR1 is SEHNR and CDR2 is FQNEAQ (reference sequence). This CDR3 comprises 12 residues.

The V and J genes are TRBV27 and TRBJ2-7; D might be TRBD1 or TRBD2, each matching 5 bases. With 2 bases removed from V and 6 bases from J, the gap between germline ends came to 11 bases. CDR3 length equals 13 residues. Germline CDR1 MNHEY, CDR2 SMNVEV (reference sequence). The CDR3: CASSLPPGSEQYF. CDR3 DNA: TGTGCCAGCAGTTTACCCCCAGGGAGCGAGCAGTACTTC.

The chain is built from TRBV29-1 and TRBJ2-7; 7 bases match TRBD2. After removal of 1 base from V and 0 bases from J, the junction contained 6 bases not matched to a gene. The germline CDR1 and CDR2 sequences are SQVTM and ANQGSEA. CDR3 length: 15 residues. Here the CDR3 DNA reads TGCAGCGTTGAAGCCCCCGGGACTACCTCCTACGAGCAGTACTTC. Amino acids: CSVEAPGTTSYEQYF.

This clonotype was detected once. The chain links TRBV9 to TRBJ2-3; possible D gene TRBD2, 5 bases. This CDR3 is 14 amino acids long. Germline CDR1 reads SGDLS; CDR2 reads YYNGEE. V lost 1 base and J 2 bases, leaving 8 bases between the germline ends. The CDR3 DNA is TGTGCCAGCAGCGTATTCGGGATCACAGATACGCAGTATTTT. This translates into CASSVFGITDTQYF.

The rearrangement joins TRBV19 to TRBJ2-6; TRBD1 might be the D (6 bases). The V gene lost 7 bases and the J gene lost 0 bases, with 10 bases spanning the gap. The CDR3 has 15 amino acids. Per germline, CDR1 LNHDA and CDR2 SQIVND (reference sequence). The CDR3 loop reads CASTKGHSGANVLTF. The CDR3 coding sequence is TGTGCCAGTACCAAGGGACACTCTGGGGCCAACGTCCTGACTTTC.

This clonotype was seen a handful of times. The chain links TRBV19 to TRBJ2-3, with D hard to call. V dropped 4 bases and J dropped 3 bases, with 8 bases sitting between them. This CDR3 contains 13 residues. From germline, CDR1 is LNHDA and CDR2 SQIVND (reference sequence). In DNA, the CDR3 is TGTGCCAGTAGTAACAAAGGGACAGATACGCAGTATTTT. Protein product: CASSNKGTDTQYF.

The chain uses TRBV11-2 and TRBJ1-2; 10 nucleotides line up with TRBD1. The CDR3 covers 13 residues. V lost 5 bases, J lost 8 bases, and 5 bases stayed unmatched. Germline V lookup: CDR1 SGHAT, CDR2 FQNNGV. DNA for the CDR3: TGTGCCAGCAGCAGACAGGGGGCAATCGGCTACACCTTC. Its translation: CASSRQGAIGYTF.

This chain connects TRBV19 to TRBJ1-5; D perhaps matches TRBD1 (6 bases). Deletions cut 3 bases from V and 7 bases from J, with 16 bases between. Germline CDR1 LNHDA, CDR2 SQIVND (reference sequence). The CDR3 runs 15 residues. Written as DNA, the CDR3 is TGTGCCAGTAGTATGAGAGGAGAGGGGGGGCAGCCCCAGCATTTT. Its translation: CASSMRGEGGQPQHF.

This clonotype was found many times. This chain connects TRBV20-1 to TRBJ1-2; a possible D gene is TRBD1 (6 bases). CDR3 length: 12 residues. With 1 base removed from V and 7 bases from J, the gap between germline ends came to 10 bases. The germline CDR1 and CDR2 sequences are DFQATT and SNEGSKA (reference sequence). The chain's CDR3 is CSARVLQGGYTF. CDR3 DNA: TGCAGTGCTAGAGTTCTACAGGGTGGCTACACCTTC.

The CDR3 sequence: CASSTDRGNSPLHF. CDR3 coding DNA: TGTGCCAGTAGTACCGACAGGGGGAATTCACCCCTCCACTTT. V is TRBV19 and J is TRBJ1-6, with TRBD1 identical over 9 bases. Germline V gene lookup returns CDR1 LNHDA and CDR2 SQIVND (reference sequence). The CDR3 has 14 residues. The V and J ends lost 4 bases and 7 bases, in that order; junction bases with no gene match: 2.

Remarks on this clonotype: A single base separates this from a much larger clone, so it may be a read error. Given the absence of the conserved phenylalanine or tryptophan at the CDR3 end, a read error is likely. V is TRBV4-1 and J is TRBJ2-2, with 7 bases lining up with TRBD1. V trimming: 8 bases; J trimming: 2 bases; junction bases outside the gene matches: 5. Germline assignment: CDR1 MGHRA and CDR2 YSYEKL. This CDR3 is built from 14 residues. CDR3 nucleotides: TGCGCCAGCTGGGGACAGCGAAACACCGGGGAGCTGTTTTCT. It encodes CASWGQRNTGELFS.

At least ten counts were recorded for this clonotype. The rearrangement uses TRBV4-1 and TRBJ2-3; D unresolved. Germline V gives CDR1 MGHRA, CDR2 YSYEKL. Trimming left V 1 base short and J 4 bases short, with 18 bases between. CDR3 length equals 17 residues. The CDR3 DNA sequence: TGCGCCAGCAGCCAAGGGCAGGTGAATTTCCGAGCAGATACGCAGTATTTT. It translates to CASSQGQVNFRADTQYF.

The chain is built from TRBV11-1 and TRBJ2-1, with D tentatively TRBD1 (5 bases). V was pared by 5 bases and J by 4 bases, with 18 bases between. Germline CDR1 SGHAT, CDR2 FQDESV (reference sequence). The CDR3 covers 16 residues. The DNA for the CDR3 is TGTGCCAGCAGCCTCCCGGCAGGGAACGCTTACAATGAGCAGTTCTTC. Translated, it gives CASSLPAGNAYNEQFF. Full variable domain (missing parts from reference TRBV11-1 and TRBJ2-1): EAEVAQSPRYKITEKSQAVAFWCDPISGHATLYWYRQILGQGPELLVQFQDESVVDDSQLPKDRFSAERLKGVDSTLKIQPAELGDSAMYLCASSLPAGNAYNEQFFGPGTRLTVL.

This clonotype has just one count. This chain joins TRBV11-2 and TRBJ2-3, with D unclear. The CDR3 is made up of 14 amino acids. V was trimmed by 1 base and J by 6 bases, leaving 11 bases between them. Germline V gene lookup returns CDR1 SGHAT and CDR2 FQNNGV. CDR3: CASSLGRNTDTQYF. The CDR3, as DNA: TGTGCCAGCAGCTTAGGTAGAAACACGGATACGCAGTATTTT.